This TCR beta chain appears in the sequencing data of a study of glioma-infiltrating T cells. V was shortened by 1 base and J by 7 bases, with 4 bases between the two germline ends. Germline V gene lookup returns CDR1 LGHNA and CDR2 YNFKEQ. This CDR3 contains 12 residues. TCR alpha and beta CDR3 regions were amplified from RNA using iRepertoire nested multiplex PCR. TCRdb re-called the multiplex PCR reads with MiXCR, one entry per CDR3 protein. The data contain some 160,000 distinct CDR3 sequences, around 40% of them singletons. Remarks on this clonotype: Its antigen is currently unknown.

Study results and limitations: Above-expected tissue-blood divergence occurred in all gliomas, most in low-grade ones.

Source material: glioma tissue, nonneoplastic brain tissue, or PBMCs (not recorded which). This chain links TRBV4-2 with TRBJ2-2; no firm D call. This TCR was sampled from a human donor with low-grade glioma or glioblastoma, undergoing nonglioma brain surgery, or in good health (not recorded which). DNA of the CDR3: TGTGCCAGCAGCCAAGGCGACGGGGAGCTGTTTTTT. Its translation: CASSQGDGELFF.